The present T cell receptor beta chain was sequenced within a study of cytomegalovirus exposure and HLA in healthy donors. This table comes from immunoSEQ multiplex PCR, and its TCRdb copy is limited to in-frame clones, with some not included. The sample records some 150,000 clones, 88% being singletons. V dropped 0 bases and J dropped 5 bases, with 12 bases sitting between them. Germline V gives CDR1 SGHNT, CDR2 YYREEE (reference sequence). This CDR3 is 14 amino acids long. V gene TRBV5-4 combines with J gene TRBJ2-7; a weak D match, TRBD1 (6 bases). Specimen: PBMCs. This TCR came from a man between 18 and 29 years old in good health and CMV-seronegative. This chain's CDR3 is CASSLVRGRNEQYF. The DNA for the CDR3 is TGTGCCAGCAGCTTGGTCAGGGGTCGGAACGAGCAGTACTTC. The full variable domain, rest sourced from reference TRBV5-4 and TRBJ2-7, is ETGVTQSPTHLIKTRGQQVTLRCSSQSGHNTVSWYQQALGQGPQFIFQYYREEENGRGNFPPRFSGLQFPNYSSELNVNALELDDSALYLCASSLVRGRNEQYFGPGTRLTVT.